The 29 T cell receptor beta chains in this list originate from one sample, sequenced in a study of cytotoxic CD8 clonotypes in ibrutinib-treated CLL (dated by TCRdb to about 2021). Library generation was performed with the immunoSEQ multiplex PCR assay. Here the immuneACCESS table is served through TCRdb, limited to in-frame sequences with V and J called. Missing clones are a known gap in these copies; in checked studies unresolved V genes cover under half, and the rest lacks a known reason. This sample lists roughly 38,000 clones; roughly 45% were detected once. In total, the top ten clones hold approximately 17% of the sample. This sample comprised PBMCs, obtained before ibrutinib treatment. These receptors all stem from a human donor with chronic lymphocytic leukemia.

V usage is TRBV10-1 and J usage is TRBJ1-1; possible D gene TRBD1, 5 bases. The germline V gene has CDR1 WNHNN and CDR2 SYGVQD (reference sequence). The CDR3 consists of 13 residues. Between the trimmed V and J ends, which lost 6 bases and 1 base, there was a span of 9 bases. Here the CDR3 DNA reads TGCGCCAGCAGCCGACAGCGGAACACTGAAGCTTTCTTT. Its protein product is CASSRQRNTEAFF.

The rearrangement joins TRBV7-9 to TRBJ2-3; D unresolved. V dropped 5 bases and J dropped 0 bases, with 9 bases sitting between them. CDR1 and CDR2 (germline): SEHNR, FQNEAQ (reference sequence). CDR3 length: 14 residues. The DNA of the CDR3 is TGTGCCAGCAGCCCCCAGACTAGCACAGATACGCAGTATTTT. Residues: CASSPQTSTDTQYF.

This clone was observed a few times. The chain couples TRBV30 to TRBJ1-2; D gene uncertain. Germline CDR1 is GTSNPN and CDR2 is SVGIG (reference sequence). This CDR3 has 14 amino acids. V lost 4 bases and J 0 bases, leaving 12 bases between the germline ends. The CDR3 DNA reads TGTGCCTGGAACCCTCTTAGATCTAACTATGGCTACACCTTC. Translation gives CAWNPLRSNYGYTF.

V and J are TRBV6-5 and TRBJ1-2; 8 nucleotides agree with TRBD1. The CDR3 covers 15 residues. V shed 10 bases, J shed 2 bases, and the junction held 12 bases outside the gene matches. Per germline, CDR1 MNHEY and CDR2 SVGAGI. The CDR3: CATSLPGQANYGYTF. CDR3 DNA sequence: TGTGCCACCTCACTCCCGGGACAGGCAAACTATGGCTACACCTTC.

This clone is a singleton in its sample. The chain combines TRBV6-5 with TRBJ1-5; D perhaps matches TRBD1 (5 bases). V was cut by 4 bases and J by 2 bases, with 9 bases left in between. This CDR3 is 14 amino acids long. Germline assignment: CDR1 MNHEY and CDR2 SVGAGI. As DNA, the CDR3 is TGTGCCAGCAGTTTACTGGGGGGCAATCAGCCCCAGCATTTT. This translates into CASSLLGGNQPQHF.

The gene calls are TRBV6-5 and TRBJ1-2, with D unclear. The CDR3 is made up of 13 amino acids. The V end lost 5 bases, the J end lost 4 bases, and 11 bases lay between the germline ends. The germline gives CDR1 MNHEY, CDR2 SVGAGI. The CDR3 loop reads CASSPLGGYGYTF. The CDR3 coding sequence is TGTGCCAGCAGTCCACTCGGTGGCTATGGCTACACCTTC.

This clone is judged medium-sized. The chain has TRBV6-6 and TRBJ1-1; D is unclear. Trimming cost V 6 bases and J 4 bases, with 9 bases left between them. Germline lookup yields CDR1 MNHNY and CDR2 SVGAGI (reference sequence). The CDR3 loop spans 12 amino acids. CDR3 coding DNA: TGTGCCAGCAGCCTCGACGGCACTGAAGCTTTCTTT. This encodes CASSLDGTEAFF.

In this sample, this clone turned up a few times. The V call is TRBV4-2, the J call TRBJ2-5; 13 bases match TRBD2. Germline assignment: CDR1 LGHNA and CDR2 YNFKEQ. With 3 bases clipped from V and 13 bases from J, the junction kept 8 bases outside the gene matches. This CDR3 contains 14 residues. CDR3 nucleotide sequence: TGTGCCAGCAGCCAGGAGACTAGCGGGGGGCTGCGGTACTTC. Its protein is CASSQETSGGLRYF.

This sequence joins TRBV27 and TRBJ2-1, with D tentatively TRBD2 (7 bases). The CDR3 is 16 amino acids. Germline lookup yields CDR1 MNHEY and CDR2 SMNVEV (reference sequence). Trimming stripped 7 bases from V and 5 bases from J, with 21 bases between. This CDR3 reads CASTTTGGGPNNEQFF. DNA of the CDR3: TGTGCCAGCACTACAACGGGCGGGGGCCCTAACAATGAGCAGTTCTTC.

The rearrangement links TRBV6-1 to TRBJ1-6; 9 nucleotides line up with TRBD1. Germline V gene data show CDR1 as MNHNS and CDR2 as SASEGT. CDR3 length equals 14 residues. J lost 9 bases, V lost 6 bases, and 6 bases had no gene match. The CDR3 loop reads CASSPGQGGSPLHF. The CDR3 region has the DNA TGTGCCAGCAGCCCGGGACAGGGCGGTTCACCCCTCCACTTT.

In its sample, this clone was seen a few times. The chain employs TRBV6-1 and TRBJ2-3, with 14 nucleotides matching TRBD2. Germline loops: CDR1 MNHNS, CDR2 SASEGT. The CDR3 extends over 14 amino acids. J was trimmed by 9 bases and V by 3 bases; bases with no gene match: 2. For the CDR3, the DNA is TGTGCCAGCAGTGACGGGACTAGCGGGGGAACGCAGTATTTT. Translated: CASSDGTSGGTQYF.

The chain combines TRBV4-2 with TRBJ1-1, with 10 bases identical to TRBD1. This CDR3 has 14 residues. Unmatched junction bases numbered 9, after V lost 0 bases and J lost 14 bases. The germline V gene has CDR1 LGHNA and CDR2 YNFKEQ. DNA for the CDR3: TGTGCCAGCAGCCAAGATGGGACAGGGGCTCAATTCTTCTTT. It is translated as CASSQDGTGAQFFF.

The V call is TRBV7-2, the J call TRBJ2-3, with D possibly TRBD2 on 6 matching bases. Trimming took 0 bases from V and 2 from J, leaving 9 bases between them. Germline lookup yields CDR1 SGHTA and CDR2 FQGNSA. This CDR3 has 15 amino acids. The CDR3, as DNA: TGTGCCAGCAGCTTAGCGAGGGGACTCACAGATACGCAGTATTTT. As protein: CASSLARGLTDTQYF.

The rearrangement uses TRBV27 and TRBJ2-5, with 8 bases aligning to TRBD2. Germline trimming cut 0 bases from V and 7 bases from J; bases unmatched to any gene: 4. CDR1 is MNHEY and CDR2 is SMNVEV in the germline V gene (reference sequence). The CDR3 has 14 residues. CDR3 sequence (DNA): TGTGCCAGCAGTTTATCGCGGGGGGACTCGACCCAGTACTTC. Protein product: CASSLSRGDSTQYF.

The rearrangement joins TRBV2 to TRBJ2-6, with TRBD1 matching over 10 bases. V gave up 4 bases and J gave up 0 bases; unmatched junction bases: 12. Per germline, CDR1 SNHLY and CDR2 FYNNEI. The CDR3 length is 20 residues. This chain's CDR3 is CASSGGQGPTTSSGANVLTF. In DNA, the CDR3 is TGTGCCAGCAGTGGGGGACAGGGGCCCACTACCTCCTCTGGGGCCAACGTCCTGACTTTC.

The CDR3 loop is CASSQGKGTEAFF. CDR3 DNA: TGTGCCAGCAGCCAAGGGAAAGGGACTGAAGCTTTCTTT. The chain links TRBV14 to TRBJ1-1, with D uncertain. Germline-derived CDR1 and CDR2 are SGHDN and FVKESK. The CDR3 consists of 13 residues. V was shortened by 1 base and J by 5 bases, with 8 bases between the two germline ends. The variable domain in full, with the rest retrieved from reference TRBV14 and TRBJ1-1, is EAGVTQFPSHSVIEKGQTVTLRCDPISGHDNLYWYRRVMGKEIKFLLHFVKESKQDESGMPNNRFLAERTGGTYSTLKVQPAELEDSGVYFCASSQGKGTEAFFGQGTRLTVV.

This clone has only a few counts. The rearrangement joins TRBV7-3 to TRBJ2-2, with D unclear. CDR3 length: 14 residues. Trimming pared 4 bases from V and 1 base from J, leaving 7 bases between. In germline, CDR1 is SGHTA, CDR2 FQGTGA. In DNA, the CDR3 is TGTGCCAGCAGCTCCTCCATGAACACCGGGGAGCTGTTTTTT. Its protein product is CASSSSMNTGELFF. Together with reference TRBV7-3 and TRBJ2-2, the CDR3 gives the full variable domain: GAGVSQTPSNKVTEKGKYVELRCDPISGHTALYWYRQSLGQGPEFLIYFQGTGAADDSGLPNDRFFAVRPEGSVSTLKIQRTERGDSAVYLCASSSSMNTGELFFGEGSRLTVL.

The chain joins TRBV13 to TRBJ2-5; 8 nucleotides align to TRBD2. CDR1 is PRHDT and CDR2 is FYEKMQ in the germline V gene (reference sequence). Trimming removed 0 bases from V and 4 bases from J; junction bases left unmatched: 4. This CDR3 has 15 amino acids. The chain's CDR3 is CASSLGGGAGETQYF. The CDR3 nucleotides are TGTGCCAGCAGCTTAGGCGGGGGGGCAGGAGAGACCCAGTACTTC.

This chain uses TRBV7-3 with TRBJ2-2; D gene ambiguous. Per germline, CDR1 SGHTA and CDR2 FQGTGA. The CDR3 covers 14 residues. V lost 5 bases, J lost 4 bases, and 11 bases lay in between. The CDR3: CASSPLDITGELFF. The CDR3 DNA follows: TGTGCCAGCAGCCCCCTCGATATCACCGGGGAGCTGTTTTTT.

The genes are TRBV4-2 and TRBJ2-3, with D tentatively TRBD1 (5 bases). Germline V lookup: CDR1 LGHNA, CDR2 YNFKEQ. V was pared by 3 bases and J by 1 base, with 11 bases between. This CDR3 spans 15 amino acids. For the CDR3, the DNA is TGTGCCAGCAGCCAGGGGCTGGGTGGCACAGATACGCAGTATTTT. Encoded protein: CASSQGLGGTDTQYF.

The CDR3 DNA reads as TGTGCCAGCCAGAGTGGGTCTGGGGCCAACGTCCTGACTTTC. The encoded protein is CASQSGSGANVLTF. This chain connects TRBV25-1 to TRBJ2-6, with unresolved D. This CDR3 spans 14 amino acids. Germline V CDR1 and CDR2: MGHDK, SYGVNS. Trimming pared 8 bases from V and 1 base from J, leaving 9 bases between. The full variable domain, with the rest looked up from reference TRBV25-1 and TRBJ2-6, is EADIYQTPRYLVIGTGKKITLECSQTMGHDKMYWYQQDPGMELHLIHYSYGVNSTEKGDLSSESTVSRIRTEHFPLTLESARPSHTSQYLCASQSGSGANVLTFGAGSRLTVL.

The chain employs TRBV14 and TRBJ1-2; D not certain. V lost 3 bases and J 8 bases, leaving 10 bases between the germline ends. The germline V gene has CDR1 SGHDN and CDR2 FVKESK. The CDR3 has 12 residues. Here the CDR3 DNA reads TGTGCCAGCAGCCATCCCCCGGGGGGCTACACCTTC. Translated, it gives CASSHPPGGYTF.

This rearrangement joins TRBV28 to TRBJ1-4; 8 bases are a match to TRBD1. CDR1 is MDHEN, CDR2 SYDVKM, per germline. There are 14 residues in the CDR3. Trimming took 7 bases from V and 6 from J; bases not matched to a gene: 7. CDR3 sequence (DNA): TGTGCCAGCACCCTAGACAGGGGTGATGAAAAACTGTTTTTT. It yields the protein CASTLDRGDEKLFF.

A single count supports this clone. This chain connects TRBV10-3 to TRBJ1-2, with 8 bases matching TRBD1. The germline V gene encodes CDR1 ENHRY and CDR2 SYGVKD. After removal of 10 bases from V and 7 bases from J, the junction contained 11 bases not matched to a gene. The CDR3 has 13 residues. This CDR3 reads CASRNRQGAGYTF. CDR3 sequence (DNA): TGTGCCAGCAGGAATCGGCAGGGGGCTGGCTACACCTTC.

This rearrangement joins TRBV4-1 to TRBJ1-3; D might be TRBD1 (5 bases). CDR1 is MGHRA, CDR2 YSYEKL, per germline. The CDR3 covers 17 residues. The germline V and J ends were trimmed by 1 base and 0 bases, with 13 bases remaining between them. The CDR3 nucleotides are TGCGCCAGCAGCCAAGCCCTCAGGGTTGGCTCTGGAAACACCATATATTTT. This sequence encodes CASSQALRVGSGNTIYF.

J is TRBJ2-1 and V is TRBV5-8, with D possibly TRBD1 on 6 matching bases. The CDR3 runs to 17 residues. Trimming stripped 4 bases from V and 2 bases from J, with 19 bases between. CDR1 and CDR2 from the germline V gene are SGHTS and YDEGEE. CDR3 coding DNA: TGTGCCAGCAGCCGACTTTGGACAGCGAGGGCCTACAATGAGCAGTTCTTC. Amino acids: CASSRLWTARAYNEQFF. The variable domain in full, completed from reference TRBV5-8 and TRBJ2-1, reads EAGVTQSPTHLIKTRGQQATLRCSPISGHTSVYWYQQALGLGLQFLLWYDEGEERNRGNFPPRFSGRQFPNYSSELNVNALELEDSALYLCASSRLWTARAYNEQFFGPGTRLTVL.

This clone appeared a single time. The gene calls are TRBV30 and TRBJ2-3; no clear D gene. Germline V gene sequence: CDR1 GTSNPN, CDR2 SVGIG (reference sequence). Trimming left V 1 base short and J 8 bases short, with 22 bases between. The CDR3 runs to 16 residues. In DNA form, the CDR3 reads TGTGCCTGGAGTGATATTAGTCTCAAAATCACGGGTACGCAGTATTTT. Its translation: CAWSDISLKITGTQYF.

This clone showed up just a few times. This chain uses TRBV5-1 with TRBJ2-5; perhaps TRBD1 as D (5 bases). CDR3 length equals 16 residues. Trimming cost V 1 base and J 1 base, with 14 bases left between them. Germline CDR1 reads SGHRS; CDR2 reads YFSETQ. The CDR3: CASSLSAGMGQETQYF. The CDR3, as DNA: TGCGCCAGCAGCTTGTCGGCAGGGATGGGCCAAGAGACCCAGTACTTC.

This clone was seen only a few times. The CDR3 protein is CASSLGRAVGEQYF. CDR3 sequence (DNA): TGTGCCAGCAGCTTGGGCAGGGCGGTTGGCGAGCAGTACTTC. The chain links TRBV7-2 to TRBJ2-7; a weak D match, TRBD1 (5 bases). Trimming took 3 bases from V and 6 from J, leaving 15 bases between them. From germline, CDR1 is SGHTA and CDR2 FQGNSA. CDR3 length: 14 amino acids. Full variable domain (outside the CDR3, taken from reference TRBV7-2 and TRBJ2-7): GAGVSQSPSNKVTEKGKDVELRCDPISGHTALYWYRQSLGQGLEFLIYFQGNSAPDKSGLPSDRFSAERTGGSVSTLTIQRTQQEDSAVYLCASSLGRAVGEQYFGPGTRLTVT.